These 29 T cell receptor beta chains were all obtained from the same sample, sequenced in a study of vaccination and CD4 T cells after COVID-19. Documented time point: late sampling 161 to 241 days after vaccination in three convalescent patients. The treatment was: approximately 9-day PBMC culture with coronavirus spike peptide pools or control peptides (ViraFEST assay). Cultured CD4+ T-cell DNA underwent Oncomine TCR Beta short-read sequencing. TCRdb processed the PCR reads anew with MiXCR; each CDR3 protein has one entry. The table shows over 20,000 distinct CDR3 sequences, with around a third occurring only once. These receptors' antigens are unknown. The sequenced sample was CD4+ T cells from blood, cultured in vitro, obtained about 7 months after SARS-CoV-2 vaccination. The receptors stem from a human donor who had recovered from COVID-19.

There are a few counts of this clonotype. This chain links TRBV20-1 with TRBJ2-7; 9 bases map to TRBD2. Germline CDR1 is DFQATT and CDR2 is SNEGSKA (reference sequence). CDR3 length: 14 amino acids. V shed 4 bases, J shed 0 bases, and the junction held 4 bases outside the gene matches. In DNA form, the CDR3 reads TGCAGTGCTATAATTAGCGGGGGCTCCTACGAGCAGTACTTC. As protein: CSAIISGGSYEQYF.

This clonotype turned up a few times. This chain links TRBV7-9 with TRBJ1-2; D not certain. Germline-derived CDR1 and CDR2 are SEHNR and FQNEAQ (reference sequence). The CDR3 totals 13 residues. V shed 5 bases and J shed 3 bases, with 10 bases lying between them. CDR3 sequence: CASSPGLDYGYTF. CDR3 in DNA: TGTGCCAGCAGCCCGGGGTTGGACTATGGCTACACCTTC.

A note on this clonotype: Germline is not matched at one junction end, which may reflect a read error. The chain recombines TRBV2 with TRBJ2-2, with 7 bases lining up with TRBD2. This CDR3 spans 14 amino acids. From germline, CDR1 is SNHLY and CDR2 FYNNEI. The CDR3 spells CASNAGVNTGELFF. The CDR3 nucleotides are TGCGCCAGCAACGCGGGAGTAAACACCGGGGAGCTGTTTTTT.

V is TRBV14 and J is TRBJ2-2; D might be TRBD1 (6 bases). V lost 2 bases and J lost 0, with 10 bases in between. Germline V lookup: CDR1 SGHDN, CDR2 FVKESK. CDR3 size: 16 residues. The CDR3 DNA sequence: TGTGCCAGCAGCCAATTGGGGGCGGCGAACACCGGGGAGCTGTTTTTT. This sequence encodes CASSQLGAANTGELFF.

This clonotype was seen only a few times. V is TRBV7-9 and J is TRBJ2-5; 9 nucleotides agree with TRBD1. Germline trimming cut 3 bases from V and 0 bases from J; bases unmatched to any gene: 5. Germline CDR1 reads SEHNR; CDR2 reads FQNEAQ (reference sequence). CDR3 size: 16 residues. The CDR3 DNA sequence: TGTGCCAGCAGCTTTTCGACAGGGGGGTACCAAGAGACCCAGTACTTC. This gives the protein CASSFSTGGYQETQYF.

The rearrangement uses TRBV5-1 and TRBJ2-5, with no clear D. Germline values: CDR1 SGHRS, CDR2 YFSETQ. Trimming pared 0 bases from V and 5 bases from J, leaving 20 bases between. The CDR3 is 17 residues long. The CDR3 protein is CASSLEPRAPDSETQYF. Written as DNA, the CDR3 is TGCGCCAGCAGCTTGGAGCCCCGGGCCCCCGATTCCGAGACCCAGTACTTC.

The rearrangement links TRBV19 to TRBJ2-5; a possible D gene is TRBD1 (6 bases). Deletions cut 4 bases from V and 5 bases from J, with 20 bases between. This CDR3 region has 16 residues. Per the germline V gene, CDR1 is LNHDA and CDR2 is SQIVND (reference sequence). CDR3 coding DNA: TGTGCCAGTAGTACCCTCTTGACAGGAGGTGGGGAGACCCAGTACTTC. The encoded protein is CASSTLLTGGGETQYF.

The V gene is TRBV7-9, the J gene TRBJ2-5; 12 nucleotides align to TRBD1. V lost 4 bases to trimming and J lost 4 bases; unmatched junction nucleotides: 7. The CDR3 is 16 amino acids. Germline V gene data show CDR1 as SEHNR and CDR2 as FQNEAQ (reference sequence). The CDR3 reads CASSWGQGALRETQYF. The CDR3, as DNA: TGTGCCAGCAGCTGGGGACAGGGGGCCCTGAGAGAGACCCAGTACTTC.

CDR3 nucleotide sequence: TGTGCCAGCAGTTTTTTGGGCATTTCCAAAGAGACCCAGTACTTC. Encoded protein: CASSFLGISKETQYF. This chain connects TRBV12-3 or TRBV12-4 to TRBJ2-5; the D is unclear. This CDR3 has 15 residues. With 3 bases removed from V and 3 bases from J, the gap between germline ends came to 14 bases.

This clonotype was counted only a few times. The chain joins TRBV7-4 to TRBJ1-5; the D is unclear. Deletions cut 4 bases from V and 7 bases from J, with 17 bases between. CDR1 is SGHVT and CDR2 is SQSDAQ in the germline V gene. This CDR3 is 15 amino acids long. CDR3 region: CASSSIVVRGQPQHF. The DNA of the CDR3 is TGTGCCAGCAGCTCAATAGTTGTTAGAGGGCAGCCCCAGCATTTT.

The V call is TRBV7-9, the J call TRBJ2-7; TRBD2 is a possible D gene (5 bases). The germline gives CDR1 SEHNR, CDR2 FQNEAQ (reference sequence). The CDR3 totals 13 residues. The germline V and J ends were trimmed by 1 base and 3 bases, with 7 bases remaining between them. The CDR3 here is CASSLGRSYEQYF. The DNA for the CDR3 is TGTGCCAGCAGCTTAGGGAGGAGCTACGAGCAGTACTTC.

This chain links TRBV4-1 with TRBJ2-6, with a tentative D call TRBD1 (6 bases). Germline V lookup: CDR1 MGHRA, CDR2 YSYEKL. The CDR3 covers 19 residues. V was shortened by 0 bases and J by 0 bases, with 15 bases between the two germline ends. In DNA, the CDR3 is TGCGCCAGCAGCCAAGATCCCTACAGGGTGAGCTCTGGGGCCAACGTCCTGACTTTC. Translated: CASSQDPYRVSSGANVLTF.

The chain uses TRBV19 and TRBJ2-7, with 7 bases aligning to TRBD1. The V and J ends lost 4 bases and 3 bases, in that order; junction bases with no gene match: 3. The germline V gene has CDR1 LNHDA and CDR2 SQIVND (reference sequence). The CDR3 runs to 13 residues. The CDR3 spells CASSKTGNYEQYF. The CDR3 coding sequence is TGTGCCAGTAGTAAGACAGGGAACTACGAGCAGTACTTC.

The J gene is TRBJ1-3, the V gene TRBV2, with D perhaps TRBD1 (5 bases). Looked up from germline, CDR1 is SNHLY and CDR2 is FYNNEI. This CDR3 is built from 14 residues. Between the trimmed V and J ends, which lost 8 bases and 4 bases, there was a span of 15 bases. CDR3 nucleotides: TGTGCCAGCTGCGCCAGGGCGACAGGAAACACCATATATTTT. Its protein is CASCARATGNTIYF.

The genes are TRBV2 and TRBJ2-7; D might be TRBD2 (5 bases). Germline V gene data show CDR1 as SNHLY and CDR2 as FYNNEI. This CDR3 region has 15 residues. Trimming pared 4 bases from V and 1 base from J, leaving 14 bases between. The CDR3 nucleotides are TGTGCCAGCAGTGCGCGACCGAGCGGTTCCTACGAGCAGTACTTC. Its translation: CASSARPSGSYEQYF. The whole variable domain, remainder taken from reference TRBV2 and TRBJ2-7, is EPEVTQTPSHQVTQMGQEVILRCVPISNHLYFYWYRQILGQKVEFLVSFYNNEISEKSEIFDDQFSVERPDGSNFTLKIRSTKLEDSAMYFCASSARPSGSYEQYFGPGTRLTVT.

This clonotype occurred a few times. The chain combines TRBV7-9 with TRBJ2-3; D may be TRBD2 (5 bases). Germline CDR1 SEHNR, CDR2 FQNEAQ (reference sequence). The CDR3 has 15 residues. With 5 bases removed from V and 4 bases from J, the gap between germline ends came to 16 bases. The CDR3 DNA sequence: TGTGCCAGCAGCCCAGGTACCCTAGCCGCAGATACGCAGTATTTT. Its protein is CASSPGTLAADTQYF. The full variable domain, its missing parts supplied by reference TRBV7-9 and TRBJ2-3, is DTGVSQNPRHKITKRGQNVTFRCDPISEHNRLYWYRQTLGQGPEFLTYFQNEAQLEKSRLLSDRFSAERPKGSFSTLEIQRTEQGDSAMYLCASSPGTLAADTQYFGPGTRLTVL.

The V gene is TRBV6-1, the J gene TRBJ1-6, with unresolved D. The CDR3 runs 15 residues. The V end was cut by 6 bases, the J end by 6 bases, with 15 bases between. Germline assignment: CDR1 MNHNS and CDR2 SASEGT. This CDR3 is CASRDSGRTNSPLHF. The CDR3 nucleotides are TGTGCCAGCAGAGACTCCGGGCGGACTAATTCACCCCTCCACTTT.

The genes are TRBV7-9 and TRBJ2-7, with D hard to call. V was cut by 5 bases and J by 0 bases, with 20 bases left in between. Looked up from germline, CDR1 is SEHNR and CDR2 is FQNEAQ (reference sequence). The CDR3 is made up of 17 amino acids. The CDR3 DNA sequence: TGTGCCAGCAGCCCCGATCCTTTAGGCAGGAGCTCCTACGAGCAGTACTTC. As protein: CASSPDPLGRSSYEQYF.

The V gene is TRBV28, the J gene TRBJ1-5; weak D call: TRBD1 (6 bases). The V end was cut by 8 bases, the J end by 7 bases, with 18 bases between. Per the germline V gene, CDR1 is MDHEN and CDR2 is SYDVKM. This CDR3 contains 14 residues. DNA for the CDR3: TGTGCCAGCTCCAGGGGAGGGACAAACCAGCCCCAGCATTTT. Amino acid sequence: CASSRGGTNQPQHF.

This clonotype has only a few counts. V usage is TRBV6-1 and J usage is TRBJ1-1; 7 nucleotides align to TRBD1. Germline V lookup: CDR1 MNHNS, CDR2 SASEGT. This CDR3 has 13 amino acids. The J segment lost 7 bases and the V segment lost 6 bases, leaving 8 bases of the junction unmatched. In nucleotides, the CDR3 is TGTGCCAGCAGGGAGACAGGGTCGATTGAAGCTTTCTTT. This sequence encodes CASRETGSIEAFF.

This clonotype occurred a few times. The DNA of the CDR3 is TGTGCCAGCAGCCCATGGACAGGCAGCGGGGAGCTGTTTTTT. Translation gives CASSPWTGSGELFF. The rearrangement joins TRBV7-8 to TRBJ2-2; 7 bases align to TRBD1. The V and J ends lost 5 bases and 7 bases, in that order; junction bases with no gene match: 7. Germline V gene sequence: CDR1 SGHVS, CDR2 FQNEAQ. This CDR3 comprises 14 residues.

The gene calls are TRBV28 and TRBJ2-7; D remains ambiguous. Trimming removed 5 bases at V and 4 bases at J, with 9 bases between. Per the germline V gene, CDR1 is MDHEN and CDR2 is SYDVKM. The CDR3 consists of 12 residues. The CDR3 region has the DNA TGTGCCAGCAGTCTCGACGGATACGAGCAGTACTTC. Its protein product is CASSLDGYEQYF.

The J gene is TRBJ2-7, the V gene TRBV5-4; 10 nucleotides agree with TRBD1. Germline trimming cut 2 bases from V and 7 bases from J; bases unmatched to any gene: 6. Germline V gives CDR1 SGHNT, CDR2 YYREEE (reference sequence). This CDR3 has 14 residues. CDR3 sequence reads: CASSFRDRGIEQYF. Here the CDR3 DNA reads TGTGCCAGCAGCTTCCGGGACAGGGGAATAGAGCAGTACTTC.

This clonotype was counted between two and nine times. This chain connects TRBV10-1 to TRBJ1-5; D perhaps matches TRBD1 (6 bases). V lost 5 bases and J lost 7, with 15 bases in between. The CDR3 length is 14 residues. Germline V gene lookup returns CDR1 WNHNN and CDR2 SYGVQD (reference sequence). CDR3 sequence reads: CASSLHREGQPQHF. As DNA, the CDR3 is TGCGCCAGCAGTCTCCACAGGGAGGGCCAGCCCCAGCATTTT.

The genes are TRBV20-1 and TRBJ1-1; TRBD1 matches at 12 bases. Germline values: CDR1 DFQATT, CDR2 SNEGSKA (reference sequence). There are 15 residues in the CDR3. V shed 3 bases and J 3 bases; nucleotides not matched to a gene: 5. Here the CDR3 DNA reads TGCAGTGCTAGCTGGGACAGGGGGCTCCACACTGAAGCTTTCTTT. Protein sequence: CSASWDRGLHTEAFF.

The CDR3 is CASRTGTSGSYEQYF. CDR3 DNA sequence: TGTGCCAGCAGGACCGGGACTAGCGGGAGCTACGAGCAGTACTTC. The chain links TRBV6-1 to TRBJ2-7; 14 bases are shared with TRBD2. This CDR3 spans 15 amino acids. V lost 6 bases, J lost 3 bases, and 4 bases stayed unmatched. Germline lookup yields CDR1 MNHNS and CDR2 SASEGT.

In DNA form, the CDR3 reads TGCGCCAGCAGCCAAGGGGACAGCGTGCATCAGCCCCAGCATTTT. Its translation: CASSQGDSVHQPQHF. The V and J genes are TRBV4-1 and TRBJ1-5; 7 bases agree with TRBD1. CDR3 size: 15 residues. V was clipped by 1 base and J by 5 bases; unmatched bases: 5. Germline V gene sequence: CDR1 MGHRA, CDR2 YSYEKL.

This clonotype has just a few counts. The chain has TRBV6-5 and TRBJ2-3, with unresolved D. The V end lost 3 bases, the J end lost 0 bases, and 4 bases lay between the germline ends. The CDR3 totals 13 residues. Germline V gene sequence: CDR1 MNHEY, CDR2 SVGAGI. The CDR3 DNA follows: TGTGCCAGCAGTTATGACAGCACAGATACGCAGTATTTT. This gives the protein CASSYDSTDTQYF.

This rearrangement joins TRBV7-3 to TRBJ2-7; possible D gene TRBD2, 6 bases. Germline V lookup: CDR1 SGHTA, CDR2 FQGTGA. The CDR3 length is 13 residues. V shed 8 bases and J shed 2 bases, with 13 bases lying between them. In nucleotides, the CDR3 is TGTGCCAGCCCAATAGAGCGGGCCTACGAGCAGTACTTC. The encoded protein is CASPIERAYEQYF.